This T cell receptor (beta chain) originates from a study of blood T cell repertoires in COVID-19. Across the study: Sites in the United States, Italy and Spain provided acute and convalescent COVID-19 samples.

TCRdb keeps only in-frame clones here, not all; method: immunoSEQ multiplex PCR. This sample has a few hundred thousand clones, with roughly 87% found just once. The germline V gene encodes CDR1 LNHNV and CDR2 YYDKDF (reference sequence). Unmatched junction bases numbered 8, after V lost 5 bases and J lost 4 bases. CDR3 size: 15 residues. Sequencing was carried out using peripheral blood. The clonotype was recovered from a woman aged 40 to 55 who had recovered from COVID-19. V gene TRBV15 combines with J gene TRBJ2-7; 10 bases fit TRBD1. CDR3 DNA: TGTGCCACCAGCCGGTTCTCGGGACAGGGGTACGAGCAGTACTTC. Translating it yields CATSRFSGQGYEQYF.